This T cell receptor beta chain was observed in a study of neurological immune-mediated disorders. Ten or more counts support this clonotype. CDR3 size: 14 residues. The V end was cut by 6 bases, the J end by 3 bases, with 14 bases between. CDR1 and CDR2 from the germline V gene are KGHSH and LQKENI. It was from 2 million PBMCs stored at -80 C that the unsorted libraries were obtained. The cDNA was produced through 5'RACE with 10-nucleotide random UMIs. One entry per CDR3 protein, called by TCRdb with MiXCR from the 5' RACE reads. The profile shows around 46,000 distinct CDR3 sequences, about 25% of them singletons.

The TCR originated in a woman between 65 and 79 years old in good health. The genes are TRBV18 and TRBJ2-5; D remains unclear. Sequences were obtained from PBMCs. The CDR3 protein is CASSAQSAKETQYF. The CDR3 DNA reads TGTGCCAGCTCCGCCCAGAGCGCCAAAGAGACCCAGTACTTC. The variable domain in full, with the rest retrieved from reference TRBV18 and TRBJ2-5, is NAGVMQNPRHLVRRRGQEARLRCSPMKGHSHVYWYRQLPEEGLKFMVYLQKENIIDESGMPKERFSAEFPKEGPSILRIQQVVRGDSAAYFCASSAQSAKETQYFGPGTRLLVL.